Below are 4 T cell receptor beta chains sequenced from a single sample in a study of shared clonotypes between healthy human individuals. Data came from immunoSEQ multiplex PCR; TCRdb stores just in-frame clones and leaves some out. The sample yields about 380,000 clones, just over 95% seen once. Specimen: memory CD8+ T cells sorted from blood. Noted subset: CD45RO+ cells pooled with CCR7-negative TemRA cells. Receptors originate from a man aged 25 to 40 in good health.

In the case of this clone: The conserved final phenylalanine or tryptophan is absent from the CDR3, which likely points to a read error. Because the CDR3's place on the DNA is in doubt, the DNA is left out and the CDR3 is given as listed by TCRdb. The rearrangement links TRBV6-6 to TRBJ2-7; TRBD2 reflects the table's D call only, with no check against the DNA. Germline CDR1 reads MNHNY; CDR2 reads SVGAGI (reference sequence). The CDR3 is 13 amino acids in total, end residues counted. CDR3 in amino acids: CASRPSSGGGSLT.

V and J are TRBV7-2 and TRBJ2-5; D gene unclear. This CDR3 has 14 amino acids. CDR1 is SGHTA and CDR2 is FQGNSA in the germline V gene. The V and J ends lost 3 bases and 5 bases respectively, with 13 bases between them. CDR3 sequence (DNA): TGTGCCAGCAGCTTTGGGTTTAGGATGGAGACCCAGTACTTC. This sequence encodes CASSFGFRMETQYF.

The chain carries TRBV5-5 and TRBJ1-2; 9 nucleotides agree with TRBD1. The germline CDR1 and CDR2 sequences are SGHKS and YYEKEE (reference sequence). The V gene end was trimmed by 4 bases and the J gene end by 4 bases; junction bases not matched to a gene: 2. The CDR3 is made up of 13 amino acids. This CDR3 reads CASSATGGYGYTF. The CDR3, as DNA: TGTGCCAGCAGCGCGACAGGGGGCTATGGCTACACCTTC. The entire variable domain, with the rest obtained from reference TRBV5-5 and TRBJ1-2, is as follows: DAGVTQSPTHLIKTRGQQVTLRCSPISGHKSVSWYQQVLGQGPQFIFQYYEKEERGRGNFPDRFSARQFPNYSSELNVNALLLGDSALYLCASSATGGYGYTFGSGTRLTVV.

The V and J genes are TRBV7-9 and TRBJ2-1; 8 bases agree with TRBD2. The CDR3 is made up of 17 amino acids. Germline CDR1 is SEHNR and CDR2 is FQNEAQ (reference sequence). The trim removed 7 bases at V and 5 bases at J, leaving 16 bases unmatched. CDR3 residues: CASISYGSISGNNEQFF. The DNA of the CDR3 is TGTGCCAGCATCTCTTACGGCTCAATTAGCGGGAACAATGAGCAGTTCTTC.